A single sample is the source of the 23 T cell receptor beta chains below, sequenced in a study of T cells in localized non-small cell lung cancer. The repertoire was sequenced with immunoSEQ multiplex PCR; TCRdb's copy has only in-frame clones and lacks some. The data show fewer than 40,000 clones, around 86% seen once. This specimen consisted of peripheral blood, obtained before any cancer treatment. These receptors were taken from an older male donor with stage III lung adenocarcinoma.

V usage is TRBV28 and J usage is TRBJ1-5; D perhaps matches TRBD1 (5 bases). V was clipped by 3 bases and J by 6 bases, with 6 bases between them. Germline-derived CDR1 and CDR2 are MDHEN and SYDVKM. The CDR3 runs to 12 residues. The CDR3 loop is CASSFGGQPQHF. In nucleotides, the CDR3 is TGTGCCAGCAGTTTTGGGGGTCAGCCCCAGCATTTT.

The chain has TRBV19 and TRBJ2-1; 7 bases map to TRBD1. Per the germline V gene, CDR1 is LNHDA and CDR2 is SQIVND (reference sequence). The length of the CDR3 is 15 residues. After removal of 6 bases from V and 1 base from J, the junction contained 6 bases not matched to a gene. The CDR3 bases are TGTGCCAGTAGCTCGACAGGGAAATCCTACAATGAGCAGTTCTTC. It yields the protein CASSSTGKSYNEQFF.

The rearrangement joins TRBV6-5 to TRBJ2-2; 7 bases map to TRBD2. The CDR3 consists of 15 residues. Germline values: CDR1 MNHEY, CDR2 SVGAGI. The trim removed 7 bases at V and 2 bases at J, leaving 7 bases unmatched. The CDR3 protein is CASTRSGANTGELFF. For the CDR3, the DNA is TGTGCCAGCACCCGAAGCGGGGCCAACACCGGGGAGCTGTTTTTT.

The gene calls are TRBV4-2 and TRBJ2-7, with no clear D. This CDR3 comprises 16 residues. V gave up 0 bases and J gave up 4 bases, with 16 bases separating them. Germline assignment: CDR1 LGHNA and CDR2 YNFKEQ. The CDR3 here is CASSQEGPGQRYEQYF. CDR3 nucleotides: TGTGCCAGCAGCCAAGAGGGCCCTGGGCAAAGGTACGAGCAGTACTTC.

The genes are TRBV5-4 and TRBJ2-3; 12 bases match TRBD1. The V segment lost 3 bases and the J segment 4 bases; nucleotides outside the gene matches: 12. In germline, CDR1 is SGHNT, CDR2 YYREEE (reference sequence). There are 18 residues in the CDR3. CDR3 coding DNA: TGTGCCAGCAGCTCCGGGACAGGGGGCGCGGGTGGCGCAGATACGCAGTATTTT. This codes for CASSSGTGGAGGADTQYF.

The chain couples TRBV18 to TRBJ1-6; possibly TRBD1 for D (6 bases). The V and J ends lost 5 bases and 10 bases respectively, with 21 bases between them. This CDR3 region has 16 residues. CDR1 is KGHSH, CDR2 LQKENI, per germline. The DNA of the CDR3 is TGTGCCAGCTCAATTCAATCCGGGACACAAGGGTCACCCCTCCACTTT. Translation: CASSIQSGTQGSPLHF.

This clone was counted only a few times. The chain links TRBV28 to TRBJ2-7; the D gene is possibly TRBD2 (6 bases). Germline V gives CDR1 MDHEN, CDR2 SYDVKM. CDR3 size: 14 residues. The V gene lost 4 bases and the J gene lost 7 bases, with 17 bases spanning the gap. The CDR3 here is CASSYREVWEEQYF. The DNA for the CDR3 is TGTGCCAGCAGTTATAGGGAGGTTTGGGAGGAGCAGTACTTC.

The chain couples TRBV27 to TRBJ2-7, with a weak D call TRBD2 (7 bases). The CDR3 covers 18 residues. With 2 bases removed from V and 5 bases from J, the gap between germline ends came to 25 bases. Germline values: CDR1 MNHEY, CDR2 SMNVEV (reference sequence). CDR3 amino acids: CASSLRGGQRSRSDEQYF. The CDR3 DNA follows: TGTGCCAGCAGTTTAAGGGGGGGACAACGCTCTCGTAGCGACGAGCAGTACTTC.

The genes are TRBV6-5 and TRBJ2-7; D is perhaps TRBD2 (6 bases). The germline CDR1 and CDR2 sequences are MNHEY and SVGAGI. The CDR3 is 14 amino acids. Trimming took off 7 bases at V and 0 bases at J, with 13 bases between the two ends. CDR3 sequence reads: CASKDAGFSYEQYF. The CDR3 DNA follows: TGTGCCAGCAAAGACGCGGGATTCTCCTACGAGCAGTACTTC.

The V call is TRBV19, the J call TRBJ1-3; D is undetermined. Between the trimmed V and J ends, which lost 2 bases and 1 base, there was a span of 12 bases. The CDR3 sequence is 16 residues long. Germline V gene data show CDR1 as LNHDA and CDR2 as SQIVND (reference sequence). Written as DNA, the CDR3 is TGTGCCAGTAGTATAACTAGGACCGCGTCTGGAAACACCATATATTTT. The encoded protein is CASSITRTASGNTIYF.

As regards this clone: At the DNA level, this CDR3 is encoded by other sequences in the same sample as well. This chain uses TRBV6-4 with TRBJ1-1; D ambiguous. This CDR3 is built from 14 residues. V was trimmed by 4 bases and J by 1 base, leaving 10 bases between them. The germline V gene has CDR1 MRHNA and CDR2 SNTAGT. The CDR3 sequence is CASSASPGNTEAFF. The CDR3 DNA sequence: TGTGCCAGCAGTGCATCTCCGGGGAACACTGAAGCTTTCTTT.

The chain links TRBV28 to TRBJ1-1; TRBD1 might be the D (5 bases). CDR1 is MDHEN, CDR2 SYDVKM, per germline. Trimming cost V 11 bases and J 4 bases, with 17 bases left between them. The CDR3 contains 13 residues. The CDR3 region is CAGIGPQGTEAFF. In DNA form, the CDR3 reads TGTGCCGGCATCGGGCCCCAGGGCACTGAAGCTTTCTTT.

The chain joins TRBV5-4 to TRBJ2-3, with D perhaps matching TRBD1 or TRBD2 (7 bases each). V was pared by 3 bases and J by 3 bases, with 20 bases between. There are 17 residues in the CDR3. The germline gives CDR1 SGHNT, CDR2 YYREEE (reference sequence). CDR3 DNA sequence: TGTGCCAGCAGCTCCGGGTGGGGGACAGCGGGGACAGATACGCAGTATTTT. It encodes CASSSGWGTAGTDTQYF.

The V call is TRBV4-2, the J call TRBJ2-3; D remains ambiguous. Between the trimmed V and J ends, which lost 6 bases and 0 bases, there was a span of 1 base. The germline gives CDR1 LGHNA, CDR2 YNFKEQ. This CDR3 comprises 11 residues. The DNA for the CDR3 is TGTGCCAGCAGTAGCACAGATACGCAGTATTTT. Its translation is CASSSTDTQYF.

V gene TRBV29-1 combines with J gene TRBJ2-3; possibly TRBD2 for D (5 bases). The CDR3 loop spans 14 amino acids. V was pared by 5 bases and J by 1 base, with 13 bases between. Germline V CDR1 and CDR2: SQVTM, ANQGSEA. CDR3 residues: CSVKSGIGTDTQYF. CDR3 in DNA: TGCAGCGTTAAATCCGGGATCGGCACAGATACGCAGTATTTT.

The chain has TRBV6-1 and TRBJ2-3; no firm D call. The CDR3 contains 13 residues. V was shortened by 4 bases and J by 4 bases, with 9 bases between the two germline ends. Germline V gene data show CDR1 as MNHNS and CDR2 as SASEGT. In nucleotides, the CDR3 is TGTGCCAGCAGTGTGCAGCGACCAGATACGCAGTATTTT. Translation gives CASSVQRPDTQYF.

This clone was observed a handful of times. The V gene is TRBV7-9, the J gene TRBJ2-7; 10 bases are a match to TRBD1. Germline CDR1 and CDR2: SEHNR and FQNEAQ (reference sequence). V gave up 5 bases and J gave up 3 bases; unmatched junction bases: 13. This CDR3 has 17 residues. The CDR3 sequence is CASSTQGEGQGNYEQYF. CDR3 DNA: TGTGCCAGCAGCACCCAAGGCGAGGGACAGGGGAACTACGAGCAGTACTTC.

The V call is TRBV9, the J call TRBJ2-4, with D hard to call. The CDR3 sequence is 13 residues long. V was shortened by 0 bases and J by 2 bases, with 3 bases between the two germline ends. CDR1 SGDLS and CDR2 YYNGEE come from the germline V gene. The CDR3 region has the DNA TGTGCCAGCAGCGTAGAGTCCAAAAACATTCAGTACTTC. Amino acid sequence: CASSVESKNIQYF.

The chain carries TRBV7-2 and TRBJ2-7, with D possibly called TRBD1 or TRBD2 (5 bases each). The germline V and J ends were trimmed by 0 bases and 6 bases, with 9 bases remaining between them. Germline CDR1 is SGHTA and CDR2 is FQGNSA. The CDR3 runs to 13 residues. This chain's CDR3 is CASSLAQRGEQYF. As DNA, the CDR3 is TGTGCCAGCAGCTTAGCTCAGAGGGGCGAGCAGTACTTC.

The V gene is TRBV6-4, the J gene TRBJ1-1; TRBD1 agrees at 9 bases. Germline CDR1 and CDR2: MRHNA and SNTAGT. The trim removed 3 bases at V and 11 bases at J, leaving 13 bases unmatched. The CDR3 loop spans 15 amino acids. Here the CDR3 DNA reads TGTGCCAGCAGTGATTACAAGCACCGGGACAGGGACGCTTTCTTT. Encoded protein: CASSDYKHRDRDAFF.

This rearrangement joins TRBV6-5 to TRBJ2-7; D is unresolved. The CDR3 covers 14 residues. V shed 5 bases and J shed 0 bases, with 11 bases lying between them. Germline V lookup: CDR1 MNHEY, CDR2 SVGAGI. The DNA for the CDR3 is TGTGCCAGCAGTGAAGTGGCACACTCCTACGAGCAGTACTTC. Protein: CASSEVAHSYEQYF.

The chain combines TRBV6-1 with TRBJ1-6, with a weak D call TRBD1 (5 bases). Germline values: CDR1 MNHNS, CDR2 SASEGT. The CDR3 is made up of 16 amino acids. V was cut by 0 bases and J by 9 bases, with 15 bases left in between. CDR3 DNA sequence: TGTGCCAGCAGTGAAGCGGGGGGATCTACTGGTTCACCCCTCCACTTT. It codes for CASSEAGGSTGSPLHF.

This chain links TRBV7-9 with TRBJ1-2; 8 nucleotides match TRBD1. Germline V gene sequence: CDR1 SEHNR, CDR2 FQNEAQ (reference sequence). The CDR3 is 15 residues long. The V segment lost 0 bases and the J segment 8 bases; nucleotides outside the gene matches: 8. This CDR3 reads CASSLARDRKGGYTF. CDR3 DNA sequence: TGTGCCAGCAGCTTAGCCCGGGACAGGAAGGGAGGCTACACCTTC. Drawing the rest from reference TRBV7-9 and TRBJ1-2, the complete variable domain is DTGVSQNPRHKITKRGQNVTFRCDPISEHNRLYWYRQTLGQGPEFLTYFQNEAQLEKSRLLSDRFSAERPKGSFSTLEIQRTEQGDSAMYLCASSLARDRKGGYTFGSGTRLTVV.